These 15 T cell receptor beta chains share one sample of origin, sequenced in a study of Tregs in tolerant kidney transplant recipients. Here immunoSEQ multiplex PCR was the method, and the copy in TCRdb shows in-frame clones only, minus some. The profile covers 15,000 to 18,000 clones, with more than 90% appearing a single time and roughly 13% taken by the ten largest. Sequencing input: CD8+ T cells from blood. These receptors originate from a human donor in good health.

The rearrangement uses TRBV9 and TRBJ1-3; D is undetermined. Trimming shortened V by 0 bases and J by 0 bases, and 7 bases separated the two germline ends. CDR3 size: 15 residues. Looked up from germline, CDR1 is SGDLS and CDR2 is YYNGEE. CDR3 protein: CASSVGGNSGNTIYF. For the CDR3, the DNA is TGTGCCAGCAGCGTAGGTGGGAACTCTGGAAACACCATATATTTT.

J is TRBJ2-3 and V is TRBV10-3; unclear D gene. There are 14 residues in the CDR3. The V and J ends lost 0 bases and 6 bases respectively, with 10 bases between them. The germline V gene encodes CDR1 ENHRY and CDR2 SYGVKD. CDR3 sequence: CAISESTAGDTQYF. The CDR3 DNA sequence: TGTGCCATCAGTGAGTCGACGGCCGGGGATACGCAGTATTTT.

For the CDR3, the DNA is TGTGCCACCAGCAGAGAGGGGGGTGGGCAGTACTTC. Translating it yields CATSREGGGQYF. V and J are TRBV15 and TRBJ2-7; D perhaps matches TRBD2 (6 bases). The CDR3 spans 12 residues. Germline V gene lookup returns CDR1 LNHNV and CDR2 YYDKDF (reference sequence). V lost 0 bases and J 9 bases, leaving 9 bases between the germline ends.

The chain is built from TRBV5-6 and TRBJ2-3; 7 bases agree with TRBD1. The CDR3 runs to 19 residues. V was pared by 4 bases and J by 2 bases, with 19 bases of the junction left unmatched. Looked up from germline, CDR1 is SGHDT and CDR2 is YYEEEE. CDR3 coding DNA: TGTGCCAGCAGCCCACTAGACAGGGAAGGAGCTGGGGTCACAGATACGCAGTATTTT. This gives the protein CASSPLDREGAGVTDTQYF.

The genes are TRBV4-1 and TRBJ2-7; D might be TRBD1 or TRBD2, each matching 5 bases. The V end lost 4 bases, the J end lost 4 bases, and 17 bases lay between the germline ends. Germline lookup yields CDR1 MGHRA and CDR2 YSYEKL. The CDR3 totals 15 residues. The CDR3 DNA reads TGCGCCAGCAGCCCTCAGTACATGGGGGAGTACGAGCAGTACTTC. The encoded protein is CASSPQYMGEYEQYF.

The V and J genes are TRBV14 and TRBJ2-7; tentatively, D is TRBD1 (8 bases). With 4 bases removed from V and 3 bases from J, the gap between germline ends came to 16 bases. CDR1 is SGHDN and CDR2 is FVKESK in the germline V gene. The CDR3 runs to 15 residues. This CDR3 reads CASSPGQGGIYEQYF. As DNA, the CDR3 is TGTGCCAGCAGCCCCGGACAGGGAGGGATCTACGAGCAGTACTTC.

The V gene is TRBV5-1, the J gene TRBJ1-3; unclear D gene. Germline lookup yields CDR1 SGHRS and CDR2 YFSETQ. Between the trimmed V and J ends, which lost 4 bases and 4 bases, there was a span of 18 bases. CDR3 length: 16 residues. Here the CDR3 reads CASSPSTGVLGNTIYF. Here the CDR3 DNA reads TGCGCCAGCAGCCCAAGCACTGGTGTACTCGGAAACACCATATATTTT.

The rearrangement links TRBV6-4 to TRBJ2-7; 7 nucleotides align to TRBD2. CDR1 and CDR2 from the germline V gene are MRHNA and SNTAGT. V shed 2 bases, J shed 0 bases, and the junction held 4 bases outside the gene matches. CDR3 length: 15 residues. CDR3 nucleotide sequence: TGTGCCAGCAGTGACCTTAGCGGGTTCTCCTACGAGCAGTACTTC. Translation gives CASSDLSGFSYEQYF.

The V and J genes are TRBV13 and TRBJ1-2; unclear D gene. The CDR3 totals 14 residues. V was trimmed by 0 bases and J by 4 bases, leaving 9 bases between them. Looked up from germline, CDR1 is PRHDT and CDR2 is FYEKMQ (reference sequence). The CDR3 region is CASSLGVSPYGYTF. CDR3 in DNA: TGTGCCAGCAGCTTAGGTGTGTCCCCCTATGGCTACACCTTC.

The gene calls are TRBV29-1 and TRBJ2-1; D is unclear. Looked up from germline, CDR1 is SQVTM and CDR2 is ANQGSEA. Trimming took off 6 bases at V and 6 bases at J, with 9 bases between the two ends. This CDR3 is 11 amino acids long. CDR3 sequence reads: CSVGMGNEQFF. Written as DNA, the CDR3 is TGCAGCGTGGGGATGGGCAATGAGCAGTTCTTC.

This chain connects TRBV6-4 to TRBJ1-1; D is perhaps TRBD1 (6 bases). Trimming took 5 bases from V and 4 from J, leaving 20 bases between them. The CDR3 consists of 16 residues. Germline values: CDR1 MRHNA, CDR2 SNTAGT. The CDR3 is CASSTERLQGCTEAFF. CDR3 coding DNA: TGTGCCAGCAGTACAGAAAGACTACAGGGTTGCACTGAAGCTTTCTTT.

The chain employs TRBV4-3 and TRBJ2-3, with D possibly TRBD2 on 6 matching bases. Germline CDR1 LGHNA, CDR2 YSLEER. The V and J ends lost 0 bases and 5 bases respectively, with 12 bases between them. The CDR3 contains 15 residues. The CDR3 sequence: CASSQDRGTGDTQYF. CDR3 DNA sequence: TGCGCCAGCAGCCAAGACCGGGGGACCGGAGATACGCAGTATTTT.

This clone was counted a single time. The rearrangement uses TRBV30 and TRBJ2-1; D not certain. This CDR3 comprises 16 residues. Germline V gives CDR1 GTSNPN, CDR2 SVGIG (reference sequence). Trimming removed 2 bases from V and 4 bases from J, with 18 bases in between. This CDR3 reads CAWSMGVGGRYNEQFF. The CDR3 coding sequence is TGTGCCTGGAGTATGGGTGTGGGCGGAAGATACAATGAGCAGTTCTTC.

The chain has TRBV30 and TRBJ2-1, with D perhaps TRBD2 (6 bases). Germline V gene lookup returns CDR1 GTSNPN and CDR2 SVGIG (reference sequence). Trimming removed 1 base from V and 5 bases from J, with 9 bases in between. CDR3 size: 13 residues. The CDR3 is CAWSAGVNNEQFF. CDR3 in DNA: TGTGCCTGGAGTGCGGGAGTGAACAATGAGCAGTTCTTC.

The rearrangement uses TRBV19 and TRBJ1-1, with unresolved D. There are 12 residues in the CDR3. Per the germline V gene, CDR1 is LNHDA and CDR2 is SQIVND (reference sequence). V dropped 9 bases and J dropped 1 base, with 9 bases sitting between them. This CDR3 is CASSMTNTEAFF. The CDR3 nucleotides read TGTGCCAGCTCCATGACGAACACTGAAGCTTTCTTT.